This is a list of T cell receptor beta chains from one sample in a study of T cell responses to AZD1222 COVID-19 vaccine. Libraries were prepared by immunoSEQ multiplex PCR; TCRdb keeps only in-frame clonotypes and omits some of them. The repertoire consists of more than 100,000 clones, with about nine tenths occurring once and the leading ten covering roughly 1.2%. This material consisted of peripheral blood, taken on day 0 of AZD1222 vaccination. The receptors were sampled from an adult in good health. CDR3s include the opening cysteine and the closing phenylalanine or tryptophan. A D gene is named only where the DNA matches it firmly. Clone size, where shown, is once, few, many, or a class for clones that have expanded.

cdr3_aa cdr3_nt clone_size j_call d_call v_call
CTSSLVGLAGGPYNEQFF TGCACCAGCAGCCTCGTTGGACTAGCGGGGGGGCCCTACAATGAGCAGTTCTTC . TRBJ2-1 . TRBV1
CASSSNSYPYGYTF TGTGCCAGTAGTAGTAACAGCTACCCCTATGGCTACACCTTC . TRBJ1-2 . TRBV19
CASSIVTGNGYTF TGTGCCAGTAGTATAGTGACAGGGAATGGCTACACCTTC once TRBJ1-2 TRBD1 TRBV19
CASSQRQGPGELFF TGCGCCAGCAGCCAGAGACAGGGACCCGGGGAGCTGTTTTTT once TRBJ2-2 TRBD1 TRBV4-1
CASSPGIATNEKLFF TGTGCCAGTAGTCCGGGGATTGCAACTAATGAAAAACTGTTTTTT . TRBJ1-4 . TRBV19
CASTPSRGGTGAYNEQFF TGTGCCAGCACTCCCTCGCGGGGGGGGACAGGGGCCTACAATGAGCAGTTCTTC . TRBJ2-1 . TRBV27
CASSQKGAGSGEQYF TGCGCCAGCAGCCAAAAAGGAGCGGGGTCGGGAGAGCAGTACTTC . TRBJ2-7 TRBD2 TRBV4-1
CASSVIRLAGPGELFF TGTGCCAGCAGCGTAATCAGGCTAGCGGGCCCCGGGGAGCTGTTTTTT . TRBJ2-2 TRBD2 TRBV9
CASRGVSLHF TGTGCCAGCCGGGGTGTATCCCTCCACTTT . TRBJ1-6 . TRBV18
CASGGGTYNEQFF TGTGCTAGTGGTGGCGGGACTTACAATGAGCAGTTCTTC . TRBJ2-1 . TRBV12-5
CASRGLESTDTQYF TGTGCCAGCAGAGGACTAGAGAGCACAGATACGCAGTATTTT . TRBJ2-3 TRBD2 TRBV2
CASSFGGRGDGYTF TGCGCCAGCAGCTTCGGGGGCAGGGGAGATGGCTACACCTTC . TRBJ1-2 . TRBV5-1
CASSLGQNYNSPLHF TGTGCCAGCAGCCTCGGACAGAACTATAATTCACCCCTCCACTTT . TRBJ1-6 . TRBV3-1/TRBV3-2
CASSLAGNPYNEQFF TGTGCCAGCAGCTTAGCAGGGAACCCTTACAATGAGCAGTTCTTC . TRBJ2-1 . TRBV7-2
CASRRDNMNTEAFF TGTGCCAGCAGGAGGGACAACATGAACACTGAAGCTTTCTTT . TRBJ1-1 . TRBV6-5
CASNDRDGYTF TGTGCCAGCAACGACAGAGATGGCTACACCTTC . TRBJ1-2 . TRBV6-4
CASSPPPSGGSTDTQYF TGTGCCAGCTCACCACCCCCCAGCGGGGGGTCCACAGATACGCAGTATTTT once TRBJ2-3 TRBD2 TRBV18
CASRRDSNYGYTF TGTGCCAGCAGGCGGGACAGCAACTATGGCTACACCTTC few TRBJ1-2 TRBD1 TRBV6-5
CASSLVPARAENTIYF TGTGCCAGCAGCTTAGTCCCGGCCAGGGCTGAAAACACCATATATTTT . TRBJ1-3 . TRBV11-2
CASSSSTRPYEQYF TGTGCCAGCAGCTCCTCGACCCGTCCCTACGAGCAGTACTTC . TRBJ2-7 . TRBV6-2/TRBV6-3
CASSPPDRANYGYTF TGTGCCAGCTCTCCCCCGGACAGGGCCAACTATGGCTACACCTTC . TRBJ1-2 TRBD1 TRBV25-1
CASKRTAGNTIYF TGTGCCAGCAAACGGACGGCCGGAAACACCATATATTTT few TRBJ1-3 . TRBV27
CASSQPNRQLNTEAFF TGCGCCAGCAGCCAACCTAATCGACAGCTGAACACTGAAGCTTTCTTT . TRBJ1-1 . TRBV4-1
CASSASGRAGELFF TGTGCCAGCAGTGCGTCGGGGCGAGCCGGGGAGCTGTTTTTT . TRBJ2-2 . TRBV6-2/TRBV6-3
CASSATGSDTEAFF TGTGCCAGCAGTGCAACAGGGTCGGACACTGAAGCTTTCTTT . TRBJ1-1 . TRBV25-1
CASSPGQTTNLYGYTF TGTGCCAGCAGCCCGGGACAGACCACGAACCTCTATGGCTACACCTTC . TRBJ1-2 TRBD1 TRBV7-9
CASSLAPGLGGVGVGQPQHF TGTGCCAGCAGCTTAGCGCCCGGTTTAGGGGGGGTCGGGGTCGGTCAGCCCCAGCATTTT . TRBJ1-5 . TRBV7-2
CASSYSALGGTYEQYF TGTGCCAGCAGTTACTCGGCCCTCGGGGGGACCTACGAGCAGTACTTC . TRBJ2-7 TRBD2 TRBV6-5
CASSFFRDRVNYGYTF TGTGCCAGTAGCTTCTTCCGGGACCGAGTTAACTATGGCTACACCTTC few TRBJ1-2 . TRBV19
CASSPGAGELFF TGTGCCAGCAGCCCGGGCGCCGGGGAGCTGTTTTTT . TRBJ2-2 . TRBV5-6
CASSLGGDEAFF TGTGCCAGCAGCCTCGGGGGGGACGAAGCTTTCTTT . TRBJ1-1 . TRBV6-5
CASSETGYSNQPQHF TGTGCCAGCAGCGAGACAGGTTATAGCAATCAGCCCCAGCATTTT . TRBJ1-5 . TRBV5-8
CASSYFTGAQPQHF TGTGCCAGCAGTTACTTTACAGGGGCCCAGCCCCAGCATTTT . TRBJ1-5 TRBD1 TRBV6-5
CASSTSNSYNSPLHF TGTGCCAGCAGCACCAGTAACTCCTATAATTCACCCCTCCACTTT . TRBJ1-6 . TRBV5-5
CASSLAPRAQGAEAFF TGTGCCAGCAGCTTAGCCCCCAGGGCTCAGGGTGCTGAAGCTTTCTTT . TRBJ1-1 . TRBV7-2
CASRAPQSGYTF TGTGCCAGCAGAGCCCCGCAGTCCGGCTACACCTTC . TRBJ1-2 . TRBV12-3/TRBV12-4
CAWSVAGRETQYF TGTGCCTGGAGTGTAGCTGGACGGGAGACCCAGTACTTC . TRBJ2-5 . TRBV30
CASSPTGSTEAFF TGTGCCAGCTCACCAACAGGTTCCACTGAAGCTTTCTTT . TRBJ1-1 . TRBV18
CASSPRYSGGASETQYF TGTGCCAGCAGCCCAAGGTATAGCGGGGGGGCATCAGAGACCCAGTACTTC few TRBJ2-5 TRBD2 TRBV13
CASSLDGNEQYF TGCGCCAGCAGCTTGGATGGGAACGAGCAGTACTTC . TRBJ2-7 . TRBV5-1
CATIRGGGPGQPQHF TGTGCCACAATCAGGGGGGGCGGTCCAGGTCAGCCCCAGCATTTT . TRBJ1-5 TRBD1 TRBV28